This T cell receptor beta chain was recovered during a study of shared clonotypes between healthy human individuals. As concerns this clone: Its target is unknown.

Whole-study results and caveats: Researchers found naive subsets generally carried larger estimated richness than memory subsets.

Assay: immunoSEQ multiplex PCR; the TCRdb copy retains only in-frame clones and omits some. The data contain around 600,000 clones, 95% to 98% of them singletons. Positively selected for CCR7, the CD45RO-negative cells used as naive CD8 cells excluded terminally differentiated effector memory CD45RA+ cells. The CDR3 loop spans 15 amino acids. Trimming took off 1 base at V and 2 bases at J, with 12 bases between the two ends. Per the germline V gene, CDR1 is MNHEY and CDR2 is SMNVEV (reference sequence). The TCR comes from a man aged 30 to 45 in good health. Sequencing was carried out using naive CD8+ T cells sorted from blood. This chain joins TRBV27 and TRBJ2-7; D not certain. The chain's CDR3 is CASSLYPPSAYEQYF. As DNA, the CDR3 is TGTGCCAGCAGTTTATACCCTCCATCGGCCTACGAGCAGTACTTC.